The 26 T cell receptor beta chains below come from one sample, sequenced in a study of spatial heterogeneity in lung cancer. Overall study results and limits: Within tumors, counts of expanded alpha and beta TCRs tracked tumor mutation counts.

The time point is: sample taken at primary tumor resection. These TCRs' antigens remain unknown. TCRdb reprocessed the 5' RACE reads with MiXCR, giving one entry per CDR3 protein. The sample includes roughly 18,000 distinct CDR3 sequences, roughly 5.7% seen only once; the top ten take about a tenth. Here the sequenced sample was lung tumor tissue, taken at surgery. The receptors derive from a female donor with early-stage non-small cell lung cancer.

There are many counts of this clonotype. V usage is TRBV19 and J usage is TRBJ2-3, with D unclear. Germline V gene sequence: CDR1 LNHDA, CDR2 SQIVND (reference sequence). Trimming took off 6 bases at V and 0 bases at J, with 7 bases between the two ends. This CDR3 is 13 amino acids long. The CDR3 DNA follows: TGTGCCAGTAGCTGGCAGAGCACAGATACGCAGTATTTT. Translating gives CASSWQSTDTQYF.

V gene TRBV20-1 combines with J gene TRBJ2-7, with TRBD2 as a possible D gene (6 bases). The CDR3 spans 14 residues. Trimming took off 6 bases at V and 0 bases at J, with 15 bases between the two ends. CDR1 DFQATT and CDR2 SNEGSKA come from the germline V gene (reference sequence). CDR3 coding DNA: TGCAGTGCGAGGGGACTCTCGAGCTCCTACGAGCAGTACTTC. Encoded protein: CSARGLSSSYEQYF.

In this sample, this clonotype is medium-sized. CDR3 nucleotides: TGTGCCAGCAGTTTCGACGGAGGGGAGACCCAGTACTTC. Protein sequence: CASSFDGGETQYF. This chain uses TRBV28 with TRBJ2-5; possibly TRBD2 for D (6 bases). The CDR3 is 13 amino acids. V shed 3 bases and J shed 5 bases, with 10 bases lying between them. The germline gives CDR1 MDHEN, CDR2 SYDVKM. Supplemented by reference TRBV28 and TRBJ2-5, the full variable domain reads DVKVTQSSRYLVKRTGEKVFLECVQDMDHENMFWYRQDPGLGLRLIYFSYDVKMKEKGDIPEGYSVSREKKERFSLILESASTNQTSMYLCASSFDGGETQYFGPGTRLLVL.

This clonotype was detected ten times or more. V is TRBV2 and J is TRBJ2-3; D is tentatively TRBD1 or TRBD2 (5 bases each). V lost 3 bases and J lost 2, with 21 bases in between. The length of the CDR3 is 18 residues. Germline V CDR1 and CDR2: SNHLY, FYNNEI. The CDR3 sequence: CASSDTLSGRGNTDTQYF. The CDR3 coding sequence is TGTGCCAGCAGTGATACTTTATCGGGACGGGGAAACACAGATACGCAGTATTTT.

This clonotype was detected ten times or more. The chain combines TRBV10-3 with TRBJ1-2; the D is unclear. Germline CDR1 ENHRY, CDR2 SYGVKD. This CDR3 is 11 amino acids long. V dropped 9 bases and J dropped 5 bases, with 10 bases sitting between them. The CDR3 spells CAISDGYGYTF. CDR3 nucleotides: TGTGCCATTTCGGACGGTTATGGCTACACCTTC.

This clonotype showed up many times. The chain recombines TRBV5-4 with TRBJ2-7, with 12 bases matching TRBD2. The CDR3 is 15 residues long. Germline CDR1 SGHNT, CDR2 YYREEE (reference sequence). Trimming cost V 4 bases and J 5 bases; bases outside gene matches: 7. CDR3 sequence reads: CASSPPTSGRNEQYF. The CDR3 region has the DNA TGTGCCAGCAGCCCTCCTACTAGCGGGAGGAACGAGCAGTACTTC.

This clonotype was counted a few times. This sequence joins TRBV11-2 and TRBJ2-7, with D perhaps TRBD1 (6 bases). The CDR3 consists of 13 residues. V was pared by 8 bases and J by 6 bases, with 17 bases between. Germline V gives CDR1 SGHAT, CDR2 FQNNGV. The CDR3 is CASGQTEFSEQYF. The CDR3 DNA is TGTGCCAGCGGACAGACGGAGTTTTCCGAGCAGTACTTC.

With respect to this clonotype: Mismatch with germline at one junction end may stem from a read error. The rearrangement uses TRBV2 and TRBJ1-6; 9 bases map to TRBD1. Germline-derived CDR1 and CDR2 are SNHLY and FYNNEI. The CDR3 loop spans 15 amino acids. The CDR3, as DNA: TGTGCCAGCAGGGAGGACAGGGGAGCCCAATCACCCCTCCGCTTT. This translates into CASREDRGAQSPLRF.

At least ten counts were recorded for this clonotype. The chain has TRBV20-1 and TRBJ2-4; 10 nucleotides align to TRBD2. The CDR3 has 14 residues. Trimming at V came to 3 bases and at J to 9 bases, leaving 8 bases not matched to a gene. Germline CDR1 DFQATT, CDR2 SNEGSKA (reference sequence). The CDR3 nucleotides read TGCAGTGCTAGGTCTAGCGGGAGAAGTGGCATTCAGTACTTC. Its translation is CSARSSGRSGIQYF.

This clonotype has at least ten counts. This chain joins TRBV12-3 or TRBV12-4 and TRBJ1-5; TRBD1 matches at 7 bases. V dropped 5 bases and J dropped 1; count of bases not matched to a gene: 2. The CDR3 totals 14 residues. The CDR3 reads CASSTTGSNQPQHF. The CDR3 DNA follows: TGTGCCAGCAGTACGACAGGGAGCAATCAGCCCCAGCATTTT.

This clonotype was observed at least ten times. This sequence joins TRBV28 and TRBJ2-3, with 10 bases fitting TRBD2. Germline assignment: CDR1 MDHEN and CDR2 SYDVKM. The CDR3 consists of 19 residues. Trimming removed 2 bases from V and 2 bases from J; junction bases left unmatched: 13. The CDR3 DNA is TGTGCCAGCAGTTTAGGTCTAGCGGGAGCGGGTGGGTACACAGATACGCAGTATTTT. Protein sequence: CASSLGLAGAGGYTDTQYF. The full variable domain, completed using reference TRBV28 and TRBJ2-3, is DVKVTQSSRYLVKRTGEKVFLECVQDMDHENMFWYRQDPGLGLRLIYFSYDVKMKEKGDIPEGYSVSREKKERFSLILESASTNQTSMYLCASSLGLAGAGGYTDTQYFGPGTRLTVL.

This clonotype was seen more than once but under ten times. The chain uses TRBV7-8 and TRBJ2-5, with 8 nucleotides matching TRBD1. CDR1 is SGHVS and CDR2 is FQNEAQ in the germline V gene. With V trimmed by 5 bases and J by 5 bases, 10 bases remained unmatched. The length of the CDR3 is 15 residues. In nucleotides, the CDR3 is TGTGCCAGCAGCCCGGAGACAGGGGATGGTGAGACCCAGTACTTC. The encoded protein is CASSPETGDGETQYF.

This clonotype was observed at least ten times. The chain has TRBV5-1 and TRBJ2-1, with D possibly matching TRBD2 (6 bases). The V gene's germline CDR1 is SGHRS and CDR2 YFSETQ. The V end lost 2 bases, the J end lost 4 bases, and 10 bases lay between the germline ends. This CDR3 comprises 14 residues. The CDR3 DNA follows: TGCGCCAGCAGCTTTACGGGAGTTTACAATGAGCAGTTCTTC. Encoded protein: CASSFTGVYNEQFF. Using reference TRBV5-1 and TRBJ2-1 for the parts outside the CDR3, the full variable domain is KAGVTQTPRYLIKTRGQQVTLSCSPISGHRSVSWYQQTPGQGLQFLFEYFSETQRNKGNFPGRFSGRQFSNSRSEMNVSTLELGDSALYLCASSFTGVYNEQFFGPGTRLTVL.

This clonotype appeared many times. The chain joins TRBV5-4 to TRBJ2-7; 7 bases match TRBD1. There are 15 residues in the CDR3. Germline V gene sequence: CDR1 SGHNT, CDR2 YYREEE (reference sequence). V lost 0 bases to trimming and J lost 4 bases; unmatched junction nucleotides: 7. In DNA, the CDR3 is TGTGCCAGCAGCTTGGAGGGACAGATTGGGTACGAGCAGTACTTC. This codes for CASSLEGQIGYEQYF.

This clonotype is medium-sized in the sample. The chain is built from TRBV10-3 and TRBJ1-1; D unclear. This CDR3 has 15 amino acids. V lost 0 bases, J lost 4 bases, and 12 bases lay in between. Germline V gives CDR1 ENHRY, CDR2 SYGVKD. The CDR3 DNA reads as TGTGCCATCAGTGAGTCGACCCGGGGAAGCACTGAAGCTTTCTTT. It codes for CAISESTRGSTEAFF.

This clonotype was detected many times. The V call is TRBV2, the J call TRBJ2-2; 11 bases are shared with TRBD2. V shed 4 bases, J shed 2 bases, and the junction held 0 bases outside the gene matches. CDR3 length: 15 residues. Germline V gives CDR1 SNHLY, CDR2 FYNNEI. DNA for the CDR3: TGTGCCAGCAGTGGACTAGCGGGAAACACCGGGGAGCTGTTTTTT. Translation: CASSGLAGNTGELFF.

By sample share, this clonotype is large (0.1 to 1%). The V and J genes are TRBV19 and TRBJ2-3, with D hard to call. The germline CDR1 and CDR2 sequences are LNHDA and SQIVND (reference sequence). Trimming shortened V by 9 bases and J by 4 bases, and 5 bases separated the two germline ends. The CDR3 is 10 amino acids. The DNA for the CDR3 is TGTGCCAGCGAGGCAGATACGCAGTATTTT. Its protein product is CASEADTQYF.

In its sample, this clonotype was seen many times. CDR3 sequence reads: CASSPGTGGWYEQYF. Here the CDR3 DNA reads TGTGCCAGCAGCCCTGGGACAGGGGGCTGGTACGAGCAGTACTTC. V gene TRBV28 combines with J gene TRBJ2-7, with 12 bases aligning to TRBD1. The CDR3 loop spans 15 amino acids. The germline CDR1 and CDR2 sequences are MDHEN and SYDVKM. V trimming: 6 bases; J trimming: 4 bases; junction bases outside the gene matches: 7.

This clonotype has ten or more counts. CDR3 coding DNA: TGTGCCAGCAGCTCTACCGGACAGTCCTACGAGCAGTACTTC. Protein product: CASSSTGQSYEQYF. J is TRBJ2-7 and V is TRBV5-4; tentative D call: TRBD1 (6 bases). V gave up 3 bases and J gave up 1 base, with 11 bases separating them. From germline, CDR1 is SGHNT and CDR2 YYREEE (reference sequence). The CDR3 runs to 14 residues.

This clonotype was seen repeatedly, ten times or more. The V gene is TRBV5-5, the J gene TRBJ2-7; D remains unclear. The CDR3 runs to 12 residues. The germline V and J ends were trimmed by 0 bases and 3 bases, with 4 bases remaining between them. Germline loops: CDR1 SGHKS, CDR2 YYEKEE (reference sequence). The CDR3 sequence is CASSLGVYEQYF. The CDR3 coding sequence is TGTGCCAGCAGCTTGGGGGTCTACGAGCAGTACTTC.

This clonotype is medium-sized (0.01 to 0.1%) within its sample. This chain connects TRBV11-1 to TRBJ2-4, with 11 nucleotides matching TRBD2. Germline loops: CDR1 SGHAT, CDR2 FQDESV (reference sequence). J lost 0 bases, V lost 11 bases, and 15 bases had no gene match. This CDR3 is built from 18 residues. The CDR3 DNA is TGTGCCTCCAGCAGGGGACTAGCGGTAGACTTAGCCAAAAACATTCAGTACTTC. This sequence encodes CASSRGLAVDLAKNIQYF.

The sample holds many counts of this clonotype. V gene TRBV6-5 combines with J gene TRBJ2-5; no firm D call. This CDR3 is built from 13 residues. The V end was cut by 2 bases, the J end by 5 bases, with 9 bases between. Germline-derived CDR1 and CDR2 are MNHEY and SVGAGI. The CDR3 region has the DNA TGTGCCAGCAGTTACGGGATCTGGGAGACCCAGTACTTC. This gives the protein CASSYGIWETQYF.

This clonotype has a count of ten or more. The chain has TRBV18 and TRBJ2-5; D unresolved. The germline V gene encodes CDR1 KGHSH and CDR2 LQKENI. This CDR3 comprises 12 residues. V was clipped by 1 base and J by 5 bases, with 5 bases between them. CDR3: CASSPRSETQYF. The CDR3 nucleotides read TGTGCCAGCTCACCACGCTCTGAGACCCAGTACTTC. Based on the CDR3 plus reference TRBV18 and TRBJ2-5, the full variable domain is NAGVMQNPRHLVRRRGQEARLRCSPMKGHSHVYWYRQLPEEGLKFMVYLQKENIIDESGMPKERFSAEFPKEGPSILRIQQVVRGDSAAYFCASSPRSETQYFGPGTRLLVL.

This clonotype has a count of ten or more. The V call is TRBV5-1, the J call TRBJ2-5; D remains unclear. The length of the CDR3 is 15 residues. Looked up from germline, CDR1 is SGHRS and CDR2 is YFSETQ. V lost 2 bases to trimming and J lost 1 base, with 12 bases between them. DNA of the CDR3: TGCGCCAGCAGCTTAGCCGTACAGAGCCAAGAGACCCAGTACTTC. Translation: CASSLAVQSQETQYF. Looking up the rest from reference TRBV5-1 and TRBJ2-5 gives the full variable domain: KAGVTQTPRYLIKTRGQQVTLSCSPISGHRSVSWYQQTPGQGLQFLFEYFSETQRNKGNFPGRFSGRQFSNSRSEMNVSTLELGDSALYLCASSLAVQSQETQYFGPGTRLLVL.

At least ten counts were recorded for this clonotype. The chain has TRBV28 and TRBJ2-2; D unclear. CDR1 is MDHEN, CDR2 SYDVKM, per germline. This CDR3 region has 14 residues. Trimming took off 5 bases at V and 5 bases at J, with 12 bases between the two ends. The CDR3 region is CASSPMRITGELFF. Here the CDR3 DNA reads TGTGCCAGCAGTCCCATGAGGATTACCGGGGAGCTGTTTTTT.

This clonotype was picked up many times. This CDR3 reads CASSRNFYEQYF. For the CDR3, the DNA is TGCGCCAGCAGCCGAAACTTCTACGAGCAGTACTTC. V and J are TRBV5-1 and TRBJ2-7; no definite D call. The germline gives CDR1 SGHRS, CDR2 YFSETQ. The V gene lost 4 bases and the J gene lost 3 bases, with 8 bases spanning the gap. CDR3 length equals 12 residues.